This section outlines one TCR beta chain sequence together with its context. V lost 4 bases and J 2 bases, leaving 9 bases between the germline ends. This CDR3 region has 13 residues. CDR1 and CDR2 (germline): MDHEN, SYDVKM. The data belong to a study of sequential checkpoint blockade in melanoma. As for the study in general: Randomization was 1:1 between first-line nivolumab→ipilimumab and ipilimumab→nivolumab.

The treatment: randomized to nivolumab then ipilimumab (arm A) or the reverse (arm B). From thawed PBMCs, live CD3+CD8+ cells negative for CD19 and CD56 were sorted. Measured with immunoSEQ multiplex PCR; TCRdb has only the in-frame clones, and not every one. This table holds over 25,000 clones, roughly 84% found once. The TCR comes from a human donor with melanoma. The sample in question was CD8+ T cells sorted from blood (inferred from file names), obtained from a patient given nivolumab and ipilimumab in sequence. This chain joins TRBV28 and TRBJ2-7; no firm D call. The CDR3 reads CASSWSGTYEQYF. CDR3 nucleotide sequence: TGTGCCAGCAGTTGGTCAGGAACCTACGAGCAGTACTTC.